Listed here are 20 T cell receptor beta chains from one sample, sequenced in a study of T cell changes during pregnancy in multiple sclerosis. This table comes from immunoSEQ multiplex PCR, and its TCRdb copy is limited to in-frame clones, with some not included. This sample has tens of thousands of clones; around 94% occur once, and the top ten carry 1.3%. Sequencing was carried out using peripheral blood. Source of these receptors: a female donor with multiple sclerosis, enrolled in a pregnancy study.

The chain joins TRBV29-1 to TRBJ2-1; perhaps TRBD2 as D (8 bases). Germline V gene lookup returns CDR1 SQVTM and CDR2 ANQGSEA. V lost 6 bases, J lost 2 bases, and 20 bases lay in between. The CDR3 covers 16 residues. The chain's CDR3 is CSVLRGLAGTYNEQFF. CDR3 DNA sequence: TGCAGCGTACTTAGGGGGCTAGCGGGTACCTACAATGAGCAGTTCTTC.

This clone was seen only a few times. The V call is TRBV2, the J call TRBJ1-1; D is unresolved. The CDR3 spans 13 residues. Trimming left V 7 bases short and J 0 bases short, with 9 bases between. Germline assignment: CDR1 SNHLY and CDR2 FYNNEI. The CDR3, as DNA: TGTGCCAGCATGGCAGAAGTGAACACTGAAGCTTTCTTT. This encodes CASMAEVNTEAFF.

The chain has TRBV19 and TRBJ1-5, with D perhaps matching TRBD1 (6 bases). V was clipped by 3 bases and J by 4 bases, with 7 bases between them. The CDR3 extends over 13 amino acids. CDR1 and CDR2 (germline): LNHDA, SQIVND (reference sequence). CDR3 in DNA: TGTGCCAGTAGTATGGGGGCGAATCAGCCCCAGCATTTT. Translated: CASSMGANQPQHF.

The chain uses TRBV6-5 and TRBJ2-4; D is ambiguous. V was shortened by 6 bases and J by 0 bases, with 9 bases between the two germline ends. Germline CDR1 reads MNHEY; CDR2 reads SVGAGI. The length of the CDR3 is 14 residues. The DNA of the CDR3 is TGTGCCAGCAGCCTGGGGTTAGCCAAAAACATTCAGTACTTC. It encodes CASSLGLAKNIQYF.

J is TRBJ1-1 and V is TRBV30, with 7 nucleotides matching TRBD1. This CDR3 comprises 13 residues. From germline, CDR1 is GTSNPN and CDR2 SVGIG (reference sequence). V was clipped by 4 bases and J by 4 bases; unmatched bases: 6. The CDR3 sequence: CAWKGDRATEAFF. CDR3 bases: TGTGCCTGGAAGGGTGACAGGGCCACTGAAGCTTTCTTT.

Remarks on this clone: The same CDR3 arises from other DNA sequences in this sample as well. V and J are TRBV6-4 and TRBJ2-2; D not resolved. Germline CDR1 reads MRHNA; CDR2 reads SNTAGT. The CDR3 is made up of 13 amino acids. V lost 3 bases and J 5 bases, leaving 7 bases between the germline ends. The CDR3 protein is CASSDKGTGELFF. The CDR3 bases are TGTGCCAGCAGTGATAAGGGAACCGGGGAGCTGTTTTTT.

The chain joins TRBV28 to TRBJ1-5, with 8 nucleotides matching TRBD1. The CDR3 loop spans 16 amino acids. The trim removed 5 bases at V and 2 bases at J, leaving 8 bases unmatched. CDR1 and CDR2 from the germline V gene are MDHEN and SYDVKM. The CDR3, as DNA: TGTGCCAGCAGTGAACCGACAGGGGCGGGCAATCAGCCCCAGCATTTT. Protein sequence: CASSEPTGAGNQPQHF.

In its sample, this clone was seen once. V usage is TRBV18 and J usage is TRBJ1-2; D gene uncertain. V shed 2 bases and J shed 9 bases, with 13 bases lying between them. CDR3 length: 13 residues. Germline assignment: CDR1 KGHSH and CDR2 LQKENI. In nucleotides, the CDR3 is TGTGCCAGCTCACCAATAAACTCCGCGAGCTACACCTTC. This encodes CASSPINSASYTF.

The V call is TRBV7-2, the J call TRBJ2-7; TRBD2 matches at 11 bases. Trimming cost V 0 bases and J 2 bases; bases outside gene matches: 6. The CDR3 loop spans 17 amino acids. Looked up from germline, CDR1 is SGHTA and CDR2 is FQGNSA. The CDR3 spells CASSLARTSGYTYEQYF. The CDR3 nucleotides are TGTGCCAGCAGCTTAGCTCGGACTAGCGGGTATACCTACGAGCAGTACTTC.

The chain is built from TRBV5-1 and TRBJ2-1; D might be TRBD1 (7 bases). Trimming left V 4 bases short and J 4 bases short, with 15 bases between. Germline V CDR1 and CDR2: SGHRS, YFSETQ. The CDR3 loop spans 15 amino acids. The CDR3 loop is CASSLAGQLYNEQFF. The CDR3 DNA is TGCGCCAGCAGCCTTGCGGGACAGCTTTACAATGAGCAGTTCTTC.

This sequence joins TRBV19 and TRBJ2-4; 14 nucleotides line up with TRBD2. V gave up 0 bases and J gave up 9 bases; unmatched junction bases: 10. The CDR3 loop spans 18 amino acids. Germline V gene sequence: CDR1 LNHDA, CDR2 SQIVND (reference sequence). DNA for the CDR3: TGTGCCAGTAGTATAGAGGGACTAGCGGGGGCATCCTCCGCCATTCAGTACTTC. Protein sequence: CASSIEGLAGASSAIQYF.

In its sample, this clone was seen once. The chain's CDR3 is CASSLAGRGDEQFF. CDR3 sequence (DNA): TGTGCCAGCAGTTTAGCAGGGAGGGGTGATGAGCAGTTCTTC. The chain uses TRBV27 and TRBJ2-1; 7 nucleotides match TRBD2. J gave up 8 bases and V 2 bases, and 6 bases lay outside the gene matches. The CDR3 is 14 amino acids. CDR1 MNHEY and CDR2 SMNVEV come from the germline V gene (reference sequence).

V gene TRBV29-1 combines with J gene TRBJ2-7; 9 bases agree with TRBD1. The CDR3 is made up of 12 amino acids. J lost 6 bases, V lost 4 bases, and 4 bases had no gene match. Per germline, CDR1 SQVTM and CDR2 ANQGSEA. CDR3 in DNA: TGCAGCGTTGCGGGACAGGGTTTCGAGCAGTACTTC. Amino acids: CSVAGQGFEQYF.

This clone was recorded only once. V and J are TRBV19 and TRBJ2-7, with 11 bases aligning to TRBD1. Unmatched junction bases numbered 3, after V lost 5 bases and J lost 3 bases. This CDR3 has 14 residues. Germline-derived CDR1 and CDR2 are LNHDA and SQIVND (reference sequence). The CDR3 sequence: CASSPGTGGYEQYF. For the CDR3, the DNA is TGTGCCAGTAGTCCAGGGACAGGGGGCTACGAGCAGTACTTC. The full variable domain, completed using reference TRBV19 and TRBJ2-7, is DGGITQSPKYLFRKEGQNVTLSCEQNLNHDAMYWYRQDPGQGLRLIYYSQIVNDFQKGDIAEGYSVSREKKESFPLTVTSAQKNPTAFYLCASSPGTGGYEQYFGPGTRLTVT.

This clone came up once. The rearrangement uses TRBV4-1 and TRBJ2-1; D unresolved. CDR1 MGHRA and CDR2 YSYEKL come from the germline V gene. Trimming cost V 6 bases and J 0 bases, with 15 bases left between them. The CDR3 sequence is 16 residues long. CDR3 bases: TGCGCCAGCAGTACGAATCCTTCGAGCTCCTACAATGAGCAGTTCTTC. The encoded protein is CASSTNPSSSYNEQFF.

V usage is TRBV30 and J usage is TRBJ1-2, with a weak D call TRBD1 (5 bases). This CDR3 is 16 amino acids long. V was shortened by 0 bases and J by 3 bases, with 17 bases between the two germline ends. CDR1 is GTSNPN and CDR2 is SVGIG in the germline V gene (reference sequence). The CDR3 region is CAWSVPWAGIDYGYTF. DNA of the CDR3: TGTGCCTGGAGTGTACCATGGGCAGGGATCGACTATGGCTACACCTTC.

J is TRBJ2-7 and V is TRBV30, with D unclear. Germline CDR1 is GTSNPN and CDR2 is SVGIG (reference sequence). Trimming removed 5 bases from V and 7 bases from J, with 15 bases in between. This CDR3 has 12 residues. DNA of the CDR3: TGTGCCTGGTACCGACCCTTGGGGGAGCAGTACTTC. Translating gives CAWYRPLGEQYF. The whole variable domain, remainder taken from reference TRBV30 and TRBJ2-7, is SQTIHQWPATLVQPVGSPLSLECTVEGTSNPNLYWYRQAAGRGLQLLFYSVGIGQISSEVPQNLSASRPQDRQFILSSKKLLLSDSGFYLCAWYRPLGEQYFGPGTRLTVT.

The chain employs TRBV18 and TRBJ2-3; D perhaps matches TRBD2 (6 bases). V was pared by 2 bases and J by 4 bases, with 13 bases between. Per germline, CDR1 KGHSH and CDR2 LQKENI. CDR3 size: 15 residues. The CDR3 region has the DNA TGTGCCAGCTCACCAAGACTAGTCCAACCAGATACGCAGTATTTT. Encoded protein: CASSPRLVQPDTQYF.

For the CDR3, the DNA is TGTGCCAGCCTGGTCACGGGGATGAACACTGAAGCTTTCTTT. Protein: CASLVTGMNTEAFF. The chain links TRBV2 to TRBJ1-1; D call uncertain. There are 14 residues in the CDR3. Per germline, CDR1 SNHLY and CDR2 FYNNEI. The V gene lost 8 bases and the J gene lost 0 bases, with 13 bases spanning the gap.

The V gene is TRBV5-6, the J gene TRBJ1-4, with 8 bases aligning to TRBD1. The CDR3 runs to 15 residues. The V and J ends lost 3 bases and 0 bases, in that order; junction bases with no gene match: 1. Germline V CDR1 and CDR2: SGHDT, YYEEEE. The CDR3 DNA follows: TGTGCCAGCAGCTGGGGACAGGCAACTAATGAAAAACTGTTTTTT. It yields the protein CASSWGQATNEKLFF.